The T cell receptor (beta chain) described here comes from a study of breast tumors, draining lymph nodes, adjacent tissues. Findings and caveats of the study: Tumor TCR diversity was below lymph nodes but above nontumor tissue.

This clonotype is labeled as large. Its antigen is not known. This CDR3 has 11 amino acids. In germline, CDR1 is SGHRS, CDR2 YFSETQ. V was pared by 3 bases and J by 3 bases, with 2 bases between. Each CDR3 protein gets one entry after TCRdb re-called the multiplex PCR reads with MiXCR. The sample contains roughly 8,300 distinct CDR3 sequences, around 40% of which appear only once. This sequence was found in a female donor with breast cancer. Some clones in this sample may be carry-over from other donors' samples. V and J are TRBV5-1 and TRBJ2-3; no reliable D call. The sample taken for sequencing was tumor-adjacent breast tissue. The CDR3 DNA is TGCGCCAGCAGCTCTACAGATACGCAGTATTTT. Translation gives CASSSTDTQYF.